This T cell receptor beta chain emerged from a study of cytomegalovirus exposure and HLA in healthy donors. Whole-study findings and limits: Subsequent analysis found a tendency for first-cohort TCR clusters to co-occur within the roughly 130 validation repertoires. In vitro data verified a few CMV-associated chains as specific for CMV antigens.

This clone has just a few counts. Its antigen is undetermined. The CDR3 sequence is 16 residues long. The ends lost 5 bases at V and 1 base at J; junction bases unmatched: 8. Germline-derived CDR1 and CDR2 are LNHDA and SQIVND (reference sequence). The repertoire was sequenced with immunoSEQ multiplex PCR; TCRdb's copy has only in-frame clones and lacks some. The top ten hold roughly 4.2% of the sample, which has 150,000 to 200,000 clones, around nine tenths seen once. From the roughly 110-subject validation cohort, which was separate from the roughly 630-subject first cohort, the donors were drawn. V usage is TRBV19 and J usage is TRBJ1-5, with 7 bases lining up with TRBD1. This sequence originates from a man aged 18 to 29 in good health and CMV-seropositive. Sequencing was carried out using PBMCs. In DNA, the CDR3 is TGTGCCAGTAGTCCTACAGGGGACCAAAGCAATCAGCCCCAGCATTTT. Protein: CASSPTGDQSNQPQHF. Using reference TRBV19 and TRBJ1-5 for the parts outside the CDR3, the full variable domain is DGGITQSPKYLFRKEGQNVTLSCEQNLNHDAMYWYRQDPGQGLRLIYYSQIVNDFQKGDIAEGYSVSREKKESFPLTVTSAQKNPTAFYLCASSPTGDQSNQPQHFGDGTRLSIL.